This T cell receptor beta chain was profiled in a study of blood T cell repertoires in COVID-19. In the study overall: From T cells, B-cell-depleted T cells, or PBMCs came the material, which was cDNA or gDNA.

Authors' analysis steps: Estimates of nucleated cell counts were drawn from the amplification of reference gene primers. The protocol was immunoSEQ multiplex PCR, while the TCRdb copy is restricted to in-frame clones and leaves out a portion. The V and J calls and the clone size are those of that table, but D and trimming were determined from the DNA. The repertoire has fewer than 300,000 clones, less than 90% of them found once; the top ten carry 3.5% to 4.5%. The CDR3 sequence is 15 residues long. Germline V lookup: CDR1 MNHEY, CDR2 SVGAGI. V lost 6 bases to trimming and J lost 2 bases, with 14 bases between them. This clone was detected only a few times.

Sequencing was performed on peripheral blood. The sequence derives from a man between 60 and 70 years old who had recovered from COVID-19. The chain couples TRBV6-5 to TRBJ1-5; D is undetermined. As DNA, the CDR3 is TGTGCCAGCAGCTCCCGGGAGTCGGGCAATCAGCCCCAGCATTTT. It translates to CASSSRESGNQPQHF.